The 32 T cell receptor beta chains listed next were all sequenced from one sample in a study of response to subunit inactivated influenza vaccine. A single record per CDR3 protein comes from TCRdb applying MiXCR to the RT-PCR reads. The table records hundreds of thousands of distinct CDR3 sequences, less than 20% of them present only once. The source was PBMCs from blood, collected 5 days after vaccination. These receptors were obtained from a man aged 45-65 years who received an inactivated influenza vaccine.

The rearrangement links TRBV12-3 or TRBV12-4 to TRBJ2-3; unclear D gene. The CDR3 sequence is 13 residues long. V was pared by 7 bases and J by 6 bases, with 14 bases between. This CDR3 reads CASTLTDRDTQYF. The CDR3 DNA is TGTGCCAGCACCCTTACAGACCGCGATACGCAGTATTTT.

This clonotype has only a few counts. CDR3: CASGRQGRSDTQYF. In nucleotides, the CDR3 is TGTGCCAGCGGAAGACAGGGGAGATCAGATACGCAGTATTTT. V gene TRBV27 combines with J gene TRBJ2-3; TRBD1 matches at 8 bases. V gave up 8 bases and J gave up 4 bases; unmatched junction bases: 8. This CDR3 comprises 14 residues. The germline V gene encodes CDR1 MNHEY and CDR2 SMNVEV (reference sequence).

This clonotype was observed a few times. V gene TRBV5-1 combines with J gene TRBJ2-5, with TRBD2 identical over 10 bases. V lost 4 bases to trimming and J lost 5 bases; unmatched junction nucleotides: 5. Germline V gene lookup returns CDR1 SGHRS and CDR2 YFSETQ. The CDR3 loop spans 14 amino acids. CDR3 bases: TGCGCCAGCAGCCCGGGACTAGCGATGGAGACCCAGTACTTC. Its translation: CASSPGLAMETQYF. Full variable domain (missing parts from reference TRBV5-1 and TRBJ2-5): KAGVTQTPRYLIKTRGQQVTLSCSPISGHRSVSWYQQTPGQGLQFLFEYFSETQRNKGNFPGRFSGRQFSNSRSEMNVSTLELGDSALYLCASSPGLAMETQYFGPGTRLLVL.

CDR3 sequence reads: CAVGQGGTYEQYF. Here the CDR3 DNA reads TGTGCCGTAGGACAGGGGGGGACCTACGAGCAGTACTTC. The chain carries TRBV10-3 and TRBJ2-7, with TRBD1 identical over 10 bases. Germline V gene sequence: CDR1 ENHRY, CDR2 SYGVKD. The CDR3 has 13 amino acids. V was pared by 11 bases and J by 2 bases, with 6 bases of the junction left unmatched.

The chain recombines TRBV18 with TRBJ2-7; perhaps TRBD1 as D (6 bases). The V end was cut by 3 bases, the J end by 7 bases, with 13 bases between. This CDR3 has 13 amino acids. Germline V gives CDR1 KGHSH, CDR2 LQKENI. In nucleotides, the CDR3 is TGTGCCAGCTCACCCGGGACAACTGGGGAGCAGTACTTC. It yields the protein CASSPGTTGEQYF.

This clonotype was picked up a small number of times. The rearrangement uses TRBV10-3 and TRBJ2-1; possibly TRBD2 for D (6 bases). The CDR3 sequence is 15 residues long. Trimming took off 2 bases at V and 3 bases at J, with 11 bases between the two ends. Germline V gives CDR1 ENHRY, CDR2 SYGVKD. CDR3 sequence: CAISERDSSYNEQFF. CDR3 sequence (DNA): TGTGCCATCAGTGAGCGGGACTCCAGCTACAATGAGCAGTTCTTC.

This clonotype turned up a few times. V is TRBV10-3 and J is TRBJ2-6; the match to TRBD1 covers 7 bases. V shed 6 bases and J 2 bases; nucleotides not matched to a gene: 4. Per the germline V gene, CDR1 is ENHRY and CDR2 is SYGVKD. The CDR3 covers 15 residues. CDR3 residues: CAISQGVAGANVLTF. CDR3 bases: TGTGCCATCAGCCAGGGGGTTGCTGGGGCCAACGTCCTGACTTTC.

This clonotype was counted at least ten times. The rearrangement uses TRBV12-3 or TRBV12-4 and TRBJ2-7; the match to TRBD2 covers 9 bases. This CDR3 region has 14 residues. The J segment lost 6 bases and the V segment lost 4 bases, leaving 7 bases of the junction unmatched. The CDR3 DNA is TGTGCCAGCAGTTCCAGCGGGAGGCCAGTCGAGCAGTACTTC. Its translation: CASSSSGRPVEQYF.

CDR3 residues: CASSLGRQINTGELFF. The CDR3, as DNA: TGTGCCAGCAGCTTAGGTCGTCAGATAAACACCGGGGAGCTGTTTTTT. The V gene is TRBV7-6, the J gene TRBJ2-2; D unclear. CDR1 SGHVS and CDR2 FNYEAQ come from the germline V gene. The CDR3 contains 16 residues. V lost 1 base to trimming and J lost 2 bases, with 11 bases between them.

The chain carries TRBV12-3 or TRBV12-4 and TRBJ1-2, with no clear D. The CDR3 covers 13 residues. V was shortened by 4 bases and J by 1 base, with 7 bases between the two germline ends. The CDR3 spells CASSSTLNYGYTF. The CDR3 DNA sequence: TGTGCCAGCAGTTCGACACTTAACTATGGCTACACCTTC.

Of note for this clonotype: A much larger clone differs by one base, so this may be a read error. The chain uses TRBV11-2 and TRBJ2-7; tentative D call: TRBD1 (5 bases). The length of the CDR3 is 13 residues. Trimming cost V 1 base and J 8 bases, with 12 bases left between them. The V gene's germline CDR1 is SGHAT and CDR2 FQNNGV. For the CDR3, the DNA is TGTGCCAGCAGCTTAGTTGTTAGGGGCAAGCAGTACTTC. Its translation is CASSLVVRGKQYF.

This clonotype was detected only once. The chain is built from TRBV28 and TRBJ2-1; 11 bases map to TRBD2. This CDR3 has 18 residues. Looked up from germline, CDR1 is MDHEN and CDR2 is SYDVKM. The J segment lost 1 base and the V segment lost 2 bases, leaving 7 bases of the junction unmatched. The CDR3 protein is CASSLPLRTSGSYNEQFF. As DNA, the CDR3 is TGTGCCAGCAGTTTACCACTACGGACTAGCGGGTCCTACAATGAGCAGTTCTTC.

This clonotype came up a few times. The chain links TRBV11-2 to TRBJ2-5; D is uncertain. V was cut by 1 base and J by 0 bases, with 6 bases left in between. Germline V gives CDR1 SGHAT, CDR2 FQNNGV. The CDR3 covers 14 residues. Here the CDR3 reads CASSLVTNQETQYF. For the CDR3, the DNA is TGTGCCAGCAGCTTAGTTACGAACCAAGAGACCCAGTACTTC. Drawing the rest from reference TRBV11-2 and TRBJ2-5, the complete variable domain is EAGVAQSPRYKIIEKRQSVAFWCNPISGHATLYWYQQILGQGPKLLIQFQNNGVVDDSQLPKDRFSAERLKGVDSTLKIQPAKLEDSAVYLCASSLVTNQETQYFGPGTRLLVL.

This clonotype was observed a few times. The gene calls are TRBV29-1 and TRBJ1-4, with no clear D. The V end lost 2 bases, the J end lost 6 bases, and 7 bases lay between the germline ends. The CDR3 is 12 residues long. CDR1 and CDR2 from the germline V gene are SQVTM and ANQGSEA. CDR3 region: CSVESGDEKLFF. In DNA, the CDR3 is TGCAGCGTTGAATCAGGCGATGAAAAACTGTTTTTT.

This clonotype came up many times. The gene calls are TRBV7-9 and TRBJ2-7; no reliable D call. CDR3 length: 12 residues. V was shortened by 3 bases and J by 3 bases, with 6 bases between the two germline ends. CDR1 is SEHNR, CDR2 FQNEAQ, per germline (reference sequence). This CDR3 is CASSLDFYEQYF. The CDR3 coding sequence is TGTGCCAGCAGCTTGGATTTCTACGAGCAGTACTTC.

J is TRBJ2-2 and V is TRBV20-1; no definite D call. V was clipped by 2 bases and J by 5 bases, with 6 bases between them. The germline gives CDR1 DFQATT, CDR2 SNEGSKA (reference sequence). This CDR3 is built from 12 residues. This CDR3 reads CSARKPTGELFF. CDR3 nucleotides: TGCAGTGCTAGAAAACCTACCGGGGAGCTGTTTTTT.

This clonotype has more than one count but fewer than ten. J is TRBJ2-3 and V is TRBV10-3, with 13 bases matching TRBD2. Germline V gives CDR1 ENHRY, CDR2 SYGVKD. The CDR3 extends over 16 amino acids. V shed 2 bases and J 3 bases; nucleotides not matched to a gene: 2. CDR3 sequence (DNA): TGTGCCATCAGTGAGAGGACTAGCGGGAGTACAGATACGCAGTATTTT. It translates to CAISERTSGSTDTQYF.

The rearrangement uses TRBV4-1 and TRBJ2-7, with a weak D call TRBD2 (6 bases). The V and J ends lost 4 bases and 0 bases respectively, with 13 bases between them. CDR1 and CDR2 from the germline V gene are MGHRA and YSYEKL. CDR3 size: 15 residues. CDR3 DNA sequence: TGCGCCAGCAGCCCGAACCGGGACTTCTCCTACGAGCAGTACTTC. Its translation: CASSPNRDFSYEQYF.

This sequence joins TRBV7-2 and TRBJ1-5; 7 nucleotides line up with TRBD1. V shed 3 bases, J shed 2 bases, and the junction held 7 bases outside the gene matches. Germline-derived CDR1 and CDR2 are SGHTA and FQGNSA. This CDR3 has 16 residues. CDR3 protein: CASSFGIRGGNQPQHF. The CDR3 region has the DNA TGTGCCAGCAGCTTCGGAATCAGGGGGGGCAATCAGCCCCAGCATTTT. Together with reference TRBV7-2 and TRBJ1-5, the CDR3 gives the full variable domain: GAGVSQSPSNKVTEKGKDVELRCDPISGHTALYWYRQSLGQGLEFLIYFQGNSAPDKSGLPSDRFSAERTGGSVSTLTIQRTQQEDSAVYLCASSFGIRGGNQPQHFGDGTRLSIL.

This sequence joins TRBV11-2 and TRBJ1-1; D unclear. The CDR3 spans 14 residues. V was cut by 5 bases and J by 5 bases, with 15 bases left in between. The germline CDR1 and CDR2 sequences are SGHAT and FQNNGV. CDR3 in amino acids: CASSPQTPRTEAFF. CDR3 DNA: TGTGCCAGCAGCCCACAAACCCCGAGGACTGAAGCTTTCTTT.

The table lists this clonotype with a few counts. The J gene is TRBJ1-2, the V gene TRBV7-2, with 9 bases matching TRBD1. There are 14 residues in the CDR3. The germline V gene encodes CDR1 SGHTA and CDR2 FQGNSA. Unmatched junction bases numbered 8, after V lost 5 bases and J lost 7 bases. The CDR3 DNA reads TGTGCCAGCAGCGGATTGGACAGGGGCTTTGGCTACACCTTC. This gives the protein CASSGLDRGFGYTF.

The CDR3 sequence: CASSVGGDRGWHEQFF. In DNA, the CDR3 is TGTGCCAGCAGCGTAGGTGGGGACAGGGGGTGGCATGAGCAGTTCTTC. The chain couples TRBV9 to TRBJ2-1; TRBD1 matches 11 bases. V was pared by 0 bases and J by 8 bases, with 7 bases of the junction left unmatched. The CDR3 contains 16 residues. The V gene's germline CDR1 is SGDLS and CDR2 YYNGEE.

This clonotype was seen more than once but under ten times. The genes are TRBV20-1 and TRBJ2-1, with D tentatively TRBD1 or TRBD2 (5 bases each). The CDR3 totals 13 residues. Germline V gene lookup returns CDR1 DFQATT and CDR2 SNEGSKA (reference sequence). Trimming removed 6 bases at V and 5 bases at J, with 14 bases between. For the CDR3, the DNA is TGCAGTGCCACCGGGACGGATAACAATGAGCAGTTCTTC. Translated, it gives CSATGTDNNEQFF.

The CDR3 sequence is CASSDPPIIDEQYF. The CDR3 DNA follows: TGTGCCAGCAGTGACCCGCCTATTATCGACGAGCAGTACTTC. This chain uses TRBV6-2 or TRBV6-3 with TRBJ2-7; the D is unclear. The CDR3 runs to 14 residues. CDR1 is MNHEY, CDR2 SVGEGT, per germline. The V gene lost 5 bases and the J gene lost 5 bases, with 16 bases spanning the gap.

The chain joins TRBV12-3 or TRBV12-4 to TRBJ2-7, with no clear D. This CDR3 has 15 amino acids. V was trimmed by 1 base and J by 1 base, leaving 11 bases between them. CDR3 region: CASSLVEGISYEQYF. CDR3 in DNA: TGTGCCAGCAGTTTAGTTGAAGGAATATCCTACGAGCAGTACTTC.

The sample holds many counts of this clonotype. V and J are TRBV24-1 and TRBJ2-1, with D perhaps matching TRBD2 (5 bases). CDR1 is KGHDR and CDR2 is SFDVKD in the germline V gene. Trimming took off 0 bases at V and 5 bases at J, with 13 bases between the two ends. The CDR3 length is 16 residues. The CDR3 here is CATSDLAFGGDNEQFF. CDR3 DNA: TGTGCCACCAGTGATTTGGCTTTTGGAGGAGACAATGAGCAGTTCTTC.

This clonotype showed up just a few times. V and J are TRBV7-9 and TRBJ2-7, with 7 bases that match TRBD1. With 5 bases clipped from V and 3 bases from J, the junction kept 7 bases outside the gene matches. The CDR3 spans 14 residues. CDR1 is SEHNR and CDR2 is FQNEAQ in the germline V gene (reference sequence). Here the CDR3 DNA reads TGTGCCAGCAGCGCCGGGACAGTAATCTACGAGCAGTACTTC. This encodes CASSAGTVIYEQYF.

The CDR3 DNA is TGCAGCGCAACAGGGGGTGGAACAGATACGCAGTATTTT. Its translation: CSATGGGTDTQYF. The V call is TRBV29-1, the J call TRBJ2-3; TRBD1 matches 8 bases. The CDR3 length is 13 residues. Trimming removed 7 bases from V and 3 bases from J; junction bases left unmatched: 6. The germline gives CDR1 SQVTM, CDR2 ANQGSEA.

This clonotype was observed a few times. The genes are TRBV7-7 and TRBJ2-7; D not certain. V lost 6 bases to trimming and J lost 6 bases, with 21 bases between them. Per germline, CDR1 SSHAT and CDR2 FNYEAQ (reference sequence). This CDR3 is built from 15 residues. The CDR3 bases are TGTGCCAGCAGAAAGGCCCCGGGTTGTGGATGCGAGCAGTACTTC. It codes for CASRKAPGCGCEQYF.

This chain joins TRBV6-6 and TRBJ2-4; tentative D call: TRBD2 (6 bases). V was trimmed by 6 bases and J by 8 bases, leaving 14 bases between them. Germline-derived CDR1 and CDR2 are MNHNY and SVGAGI (reference sequence). This CDR3 comprises 13 residues. The CDR3: CASSDGSTDIQYF. The CDR3 nucleotides are TGTGCCAGCAGCGACGGGAGTACGGACATTCAGTACTTC.

The rearrangement uses TRBV20-1 and TRBJ2-2; TRBD2 agrees at 14 bases. The trim removed 3 bases at V and 6 bases at J, leaving 12 bases unmatched. The CDR3 has 18 residues. Germline loops: CDR1 DFQATT, CDR2 SNEGSKA (reference sequence). The CDR3 loop is CSARPTSGRASFPGELFF. CDR3 sequence (DNA): TGCAGTGCTAGGCCGACTAGCGGGAGGGCCTCGTTCCCCGGGGAGCTGTTTTTT.

This clonotype was found a few times. This chain links TRBV3-1 with TRBJ2-2; D is uncertain. The ends were cut back, 3 bases at V and 5 bases at J, with 16 bases in the middle. The germline gives CDR1 LGHDT, CDR2 YNNKEL (reference sequence). The CDR3 loop spans 16 amino acids. CDR3 nucleotide sequence: TGTGCCAGCAGCCATCGAGCAGGTCGTGGAACCGGGGAGCTGTTTTTT. As protein: CASSHRAGRGTGELFF.